The clone carrying this TCR beta chain is a singleton in its sample. Its antigen is currently unknown. The Oncomine TCR Beta short-read assay was applied to DNA of cultured CD4+ T cells. TCRdb re-derived calls from the PCR reads in MiXCR, one entry per CDR3 protein. Among around 4,500 distinct CDR3 sequences listed, around 64% were seen once. Treatment specified: approximately 9-day PBMC culture with coronavirus spike peptide pools or control peptides (ViraFEST assay). CD4+ T cells that came from the unexposed donor were collected before the COVID-19 pandemic (2011-2018). Antigen-specific T cells were expanded with peptide pools by ViraFEST, and TCRs were then sequenced. CD4+ T cells were isolated by negative selection after ten to eleven days of culture. The data were taken from a study of vaccination and CD4 T cells after COVID-19. Points from the study as a whole: Convalescent patients had a median roughly 85% of post-vaccine SARS-CoV-2-reactive clones that were detected only after vaccination, not before it.

This TCR came from a human donor in good health. What was sequenced was CD4+ T cells from blood, cultured in vitro.

CDR3 nucleotide sequence: TGTGCCAGCAGCGCGATCCGGGGGTACATTCAGTACTTC. Residues: CASSAIRGYIQYF. The gene calls are TRBV7-2 and TRBJ2-4; maybe TRBD2 (6 bases). The ends were cut back, 5 bases at V and 8 bases at J, with 13 bases in the middle. Germline CDR1 SGHTA, CDR2 FQGNSA. The CDR3 totals 13 residues.